This T cell receptor beta chain originates from a study of blood T cell repertoires in COVID-19. As for the study in general: COVID-19 samples collected from the United States, Italy and Spain covered acute and convalescent phases. T cells, B-cell-depleted T cells, or PBMCs supplied cDNA or gDNA.

Germline values: CDR1 LNHDA, CDR2 SQIVND (reference sequence). The CDR3 covers 14 residues. Trimming shortened V by 5 bases and J by 4 bases, and 14 bases separated the two germline ends. Original analysis: It was from reference gene primer amplification that nucleated cell counts were estimated. The repertoire was sequenced with immunoSEQ multiplex PCR; TCRdb's copy has only in-frame clones and lacks some. From that table come the V and J calls and clone size; the DNA was used to work out D and trimming. This table holds tens of thousands of clones, roughly 87% found once. The sequence was collected from a man aged 45-65 years with active COVID-19. Sequenced material: peripheral blood. The rearrangement uses TRBV19 and TRBJ1-2; tentative D call: TRBD1 (5 bases). The CDR3, as DNA: TGTGCCAGTAGTGCGCGGGGCAGGCTCTATGGCTACACCTTC. Translated: CASSARGRLYGYTF.